This T cell receptor beta chain originates from a study of T cells after yellow fever vaccination. They built TCR cDNA with 5'RACE template switching, a step that put in a universal primer site and UMIs. One entry per CDR3 protein, called by TCRdb with MiXCR from the 5' RACE reads. The data contain 620,000 or so distinct CDR3 sequences, about a sixth of them seen just once; the ten biggest clones take up 17%. V trimming: 2 bases; J trimming: 0 bases; junction bases outside the gene matches: 8. This CDR3 is built from 18 residues. The germline gives CDR1 MNHNS, CDR2 SASEGT. The receptor's source is a man between 18 and 35 years old who received the YFV17D yellow fever vaccine. This specimen was PBMCs, taken 5 days after the first yellow fever vaccination. This sequence joins TRBV6-1 and TRBJ2-5, with 11 bases that match TRBD2. This chain's CDR3 is CASSELAGGLFHQETQYF. CDR3 nucleotide sequence: TGTGCCAGCAGTGAACTAGCGGGGGGACTTTTCCACCAAGAGACCCAGTACTTC.